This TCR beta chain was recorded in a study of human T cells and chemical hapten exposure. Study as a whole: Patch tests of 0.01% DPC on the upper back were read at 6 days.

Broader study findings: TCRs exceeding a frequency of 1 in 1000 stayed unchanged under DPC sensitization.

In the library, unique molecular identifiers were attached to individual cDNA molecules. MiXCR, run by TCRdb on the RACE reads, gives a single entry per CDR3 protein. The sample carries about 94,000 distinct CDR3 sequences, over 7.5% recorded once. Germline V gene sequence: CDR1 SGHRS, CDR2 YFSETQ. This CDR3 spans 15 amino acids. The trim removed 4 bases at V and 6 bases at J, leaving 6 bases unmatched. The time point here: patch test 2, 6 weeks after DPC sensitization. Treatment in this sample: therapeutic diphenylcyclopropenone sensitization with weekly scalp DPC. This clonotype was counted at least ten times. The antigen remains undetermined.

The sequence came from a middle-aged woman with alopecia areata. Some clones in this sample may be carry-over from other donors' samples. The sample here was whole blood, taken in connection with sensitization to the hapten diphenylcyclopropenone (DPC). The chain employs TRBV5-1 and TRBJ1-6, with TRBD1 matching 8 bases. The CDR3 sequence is CASSEDRAFNSPLHF. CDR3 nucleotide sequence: TGCGCCAGCAGCGAGGACAGGGCATTTAATTCACCCCTCCACTTT.